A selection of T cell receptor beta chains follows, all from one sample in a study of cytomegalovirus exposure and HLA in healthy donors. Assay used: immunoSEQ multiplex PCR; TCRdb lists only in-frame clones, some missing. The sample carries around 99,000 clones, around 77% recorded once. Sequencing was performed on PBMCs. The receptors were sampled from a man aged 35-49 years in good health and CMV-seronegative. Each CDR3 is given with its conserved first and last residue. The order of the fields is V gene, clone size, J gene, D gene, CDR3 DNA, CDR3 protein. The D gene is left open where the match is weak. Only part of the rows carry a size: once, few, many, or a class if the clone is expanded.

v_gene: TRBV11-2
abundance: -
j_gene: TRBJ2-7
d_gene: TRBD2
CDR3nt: TGTGCCAGCAGCTTAGATCTAGCGGGAGCCTACGAGCAGTACTTC
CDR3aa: CASSLDLAGAYEQYF

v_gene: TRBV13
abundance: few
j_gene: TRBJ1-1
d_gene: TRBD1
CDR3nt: TGTGCCAGCAGCCTGGGACAGGCGAACGTCCAAGCTTTCTTT
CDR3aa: CASSLGQANVQAFF

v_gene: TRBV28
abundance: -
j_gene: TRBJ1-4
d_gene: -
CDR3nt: TGTGCCAGCAGTACGGAACATCGGAGGAATGAAAAACTGTTTTTT
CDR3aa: CASSTEHRRNEKLFF

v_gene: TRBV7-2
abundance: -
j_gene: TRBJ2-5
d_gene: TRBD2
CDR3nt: TGTGCCAGCAGCTTAGCCGAAGGGATAGCGGGAGTGCAAAGAGAGACCCAGTACTTC
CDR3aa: CASSLAEGIAGVQRETQYF

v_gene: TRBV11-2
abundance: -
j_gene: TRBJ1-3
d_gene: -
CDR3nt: TGTGCCAGCAGCTTAGCCCGGGAGATTAGCTCTGGAAACACCATATATTTT
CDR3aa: CASSLAREISSGNTIYF

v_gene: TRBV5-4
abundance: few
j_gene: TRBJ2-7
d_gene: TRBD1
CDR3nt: TGTGCCAGCAGGACGGGACAGGACAGCTCCTACGAGCAGTACTTC
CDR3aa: CASRTGQDSSYEQYF

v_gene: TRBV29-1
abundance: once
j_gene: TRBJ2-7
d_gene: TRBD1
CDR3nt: TGCAGCGTTGCCGGGACAGCCTCCTACGAGCAGTACTTC
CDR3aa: CSVAGTASYEQYF

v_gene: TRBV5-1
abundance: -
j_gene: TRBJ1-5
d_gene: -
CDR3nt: TGCGCCAGCAGCTTGGGGACAGCGAGCAATCAGCCCCAGCATTTT
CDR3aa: CASSLGTASNQPQHF

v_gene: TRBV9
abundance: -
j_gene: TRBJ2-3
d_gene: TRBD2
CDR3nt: TGTGCCAGCAGCGTAGGGGGAGGACTAGCAACTACGCAGTATTTT
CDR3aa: CASSVGGGLATTQYF

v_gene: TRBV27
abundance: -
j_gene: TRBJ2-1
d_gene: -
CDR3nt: TGTGCCAAGTACCTAGGAGGGGACTACAATGAGCAGTTCTTC
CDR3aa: CAKYLGGDYNEQFF

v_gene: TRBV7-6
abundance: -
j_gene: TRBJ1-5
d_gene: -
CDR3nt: TGTGCCAGCAGCTCCCATCCCAGGGTGAGCAATCAGCCCCAGCATTTT
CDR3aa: CASSSHPRVSNQPQHF

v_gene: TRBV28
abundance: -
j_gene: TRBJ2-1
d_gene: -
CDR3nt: TGTGCCAGCAGTACCCGACTTTGGGGCTTGATCAATGAGCAGTTCTTC
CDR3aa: CASSTRLWGLINEQFF

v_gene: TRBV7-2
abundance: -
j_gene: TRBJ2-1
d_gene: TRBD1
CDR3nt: TGTGCCAGCAGCCTCGGACAGGGCGGCTTCAATGAGCAGTTCTTC
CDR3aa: CASSLGQGGFNEQFF

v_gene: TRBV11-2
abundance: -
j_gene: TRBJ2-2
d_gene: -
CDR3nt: TGTGCCAGCAGCCCCGACAGATCGAACACCGGGGAGCTGTTTTTT
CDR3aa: CASSPDRSNTGELFF

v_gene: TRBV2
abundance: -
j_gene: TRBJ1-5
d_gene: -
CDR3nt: TGTGCCAGCAGTGAGGCGGGGCCACCCAATCAGCCCCAGCATTTT
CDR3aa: CASSEAGPPNQPQHF

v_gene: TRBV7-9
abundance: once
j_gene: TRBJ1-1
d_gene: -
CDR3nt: TGTGCCAGCAGCCCGACCCTACAGTCTGAAGCTTTCTTT
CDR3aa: CASSPTLQSEAFF

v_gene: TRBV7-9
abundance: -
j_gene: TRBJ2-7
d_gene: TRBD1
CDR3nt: TGTGCCAGCAGCAGGGACAGTTCCCACGAGCAGTACTTC
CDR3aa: CASSRDSSHEQYF

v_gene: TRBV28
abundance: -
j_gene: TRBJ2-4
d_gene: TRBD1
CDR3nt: TGTGCCAGCAGGGATACAGGGGACATTCAGTACTTC
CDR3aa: CASRDTGDIQYF

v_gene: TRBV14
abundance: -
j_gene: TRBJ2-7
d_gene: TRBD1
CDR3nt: TGTGCCAGCAGCCTCACCCGGACAGGGAGATCCTACGAGCAGTACTTC
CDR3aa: CASSLTRTGRSYEQYF

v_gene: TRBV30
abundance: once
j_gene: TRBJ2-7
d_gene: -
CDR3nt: TGTGCCTGGAGACAGGGTCTCAGCGAGCAGTACTTC
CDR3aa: CAWRQGLSEQYF

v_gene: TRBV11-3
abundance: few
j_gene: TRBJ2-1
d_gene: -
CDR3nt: TGTGCCAGCAGCCTTCGGACAGCCAATGAGCAGTTCTTC
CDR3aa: CASSLRTANEQFF

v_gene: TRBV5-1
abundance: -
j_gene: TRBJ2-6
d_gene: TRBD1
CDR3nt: TGCGCCAGCAGCCTCAGGGGGATGGGGTACTCTGGGGCCAACGTCCTGACTTTC
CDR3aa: CASSLRGMGYSGANVLTF

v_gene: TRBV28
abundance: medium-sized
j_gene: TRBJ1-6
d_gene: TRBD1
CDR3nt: TGTGCCAGCATCAAGACAGGGCCTAATTCACCCCTCCACTTT
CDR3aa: CASIKTGPNSPLHF

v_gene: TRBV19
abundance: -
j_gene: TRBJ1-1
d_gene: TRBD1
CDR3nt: TGTGCCAGTAGTATGTACAGGGGGAACACTGAAGCTTTCTTT
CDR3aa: CASSMYRGNTEAFF

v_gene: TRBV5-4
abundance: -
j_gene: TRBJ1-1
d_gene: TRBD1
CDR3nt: TGTGCCAGCAGCTCACAGGGGGGGACAGAAGCTTTCTTT
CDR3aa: CASSSQGGTEAFF

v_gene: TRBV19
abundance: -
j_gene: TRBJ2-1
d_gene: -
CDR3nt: TGTGCCAGTAGGACTACATCTGAGCAGTTCTTC
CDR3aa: CASRTTSEQFF

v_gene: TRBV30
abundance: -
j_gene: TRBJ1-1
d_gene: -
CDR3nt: TGTGCCTTCATGGGGGGAGACACTGAAGCTTTCTTT
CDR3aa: CAFMGGDTEAFF

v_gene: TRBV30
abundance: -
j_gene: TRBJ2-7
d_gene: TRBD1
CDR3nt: TGTGCCTGGGACCCGGGACAGGGCTACGAGCAGTACTTC
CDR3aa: CAWDPGQGYEQYF

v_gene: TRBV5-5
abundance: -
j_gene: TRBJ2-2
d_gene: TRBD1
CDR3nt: TGTGCCAGCAGTTTGGAACAGGGGAAGGCCGGGGAGCTGTTTTTT
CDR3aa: CASSLEQGKAGELFF

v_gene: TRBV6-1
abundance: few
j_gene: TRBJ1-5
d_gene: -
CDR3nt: TGTGCCAGCAGTGATAATCGCGGTAATCAGCCCCAGCATTTT
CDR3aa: CASSDNRGNQPQHF

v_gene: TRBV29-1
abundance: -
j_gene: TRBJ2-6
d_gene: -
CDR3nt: TGCAGCGTAAGTCGGGACATAGACTCTGGGGCCAACGTCCTGACTTTC
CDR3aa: CSVSRDIDSGANVLTF

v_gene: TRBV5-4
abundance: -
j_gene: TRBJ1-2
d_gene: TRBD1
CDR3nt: TGTGCCAGCAGCTTTGGACAGGCCAACTATGGCTACACCTTC
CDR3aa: CASSFGQANYGYTF

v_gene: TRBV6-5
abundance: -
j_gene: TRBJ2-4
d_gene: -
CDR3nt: TGTGCCAGCAGTTTGACATTAGCCAAAAACATTCAGTACTTC
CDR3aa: CASSLTLAKNIQYF

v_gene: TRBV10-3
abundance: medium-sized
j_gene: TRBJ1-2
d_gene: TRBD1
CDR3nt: TGTGCCATCAGTGAGTCGGGGGGGACAGGCGGAATCTATGGCTACACCTTC
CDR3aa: CAISESGGTGGIYGYTF

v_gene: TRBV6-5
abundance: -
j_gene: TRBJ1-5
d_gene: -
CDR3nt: TGTGCCAGCAGCGAGAATCACGGCAATCAGCCCCAGCATTTT
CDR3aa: CASSENHGNQPQHF

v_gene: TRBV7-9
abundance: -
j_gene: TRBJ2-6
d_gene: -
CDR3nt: TGTGCCAGCAGCTATAGTACGGGGACTGGGGCCAACGTCCTGACTTTC
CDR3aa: CASSYSTGTGANVLTF